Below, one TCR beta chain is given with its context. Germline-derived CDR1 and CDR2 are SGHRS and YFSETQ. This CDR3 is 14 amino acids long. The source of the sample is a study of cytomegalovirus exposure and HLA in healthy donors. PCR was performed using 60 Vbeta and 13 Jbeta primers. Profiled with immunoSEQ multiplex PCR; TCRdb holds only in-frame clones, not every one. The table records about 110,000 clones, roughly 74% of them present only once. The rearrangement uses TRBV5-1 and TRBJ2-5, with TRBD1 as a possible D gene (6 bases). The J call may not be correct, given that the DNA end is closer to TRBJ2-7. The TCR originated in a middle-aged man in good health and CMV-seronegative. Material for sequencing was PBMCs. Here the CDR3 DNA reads TGCGCCAGCAGTACGGGACAAGGCTTCTACGAGCAGTACTTC. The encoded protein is CASSTGQGFYEQYF.